This record covers a single T cell receptor (beta chain). The V gene's germline CDR1 is SQVTM and CDR2 ANQGSEA. The CDR3 totals 16 residues. Trimming took 8 bases from V and 0 from J; bases not matched to a gene: 13. TCRdb re-called the RT-PCR reads with MiXCR, one entry per CDR3 protein. Altogether under 800,000 distinct CDR3 sequences are present, around 14% being singletons, with the ten largest covering 5.5% to 8%. This sample was included in a study of response to subunit inactivated influenza vaccine. The sequences come from PBMCs from blood, collected 14 to 15 days before vaccination. The TCR originated in a man in his fifties who received an inactivated influenza vaccine. The J gene is TRBJ2-3, the V gene TRBV29-1, with TRBD1 identical over 8 bases. CDR3 DNA sequence: TGCAGCACCCGGGACAGGCAAACATATAGCACAGATACGCAGTATTTT. It yields the protein CSTRDRQTYSTDTQYF.